The sample holds many counts of the clone carrying this T cell receptor beta chain. Its antigen is not identified. Per germline, CDR1 MDHEN and CDR2 SYDVKM. The CDR3 spans 11 residues. V was trimmed by 4 bases and J by 9 bases, leaving 9 bases between them. Cells sorted by CD45RO/CCR7/CD25/CD127/CD95/CD27 comprised CD4+ naive, central memory, regulatory and stem cell-like memory cells. Each population that was sorted was more than 95% pure. The sample originates from a study of beta chain features in type 1 diabetes. The study reverse transcribed the entire isolated RNA, so it sequenced expressed TCRB transcripts. Libraries were prepared by immunoSEQ multiplex PCR; TCRdb keeps only in-frame clonotypes and omits some of them. The sample lists roughly 140,000 clones, more than 9.5% occurring once. Findings of the study overall: There was no resolution here of whether HLA type influences TCRB rearrangement.

The sequence was obtained from a man aged 18 to 29 in good health. The material sequenced was central memory CD4+ T cells from blood. The chain recombines TRBV28 with TRBJ1-1, with unresolved D. CDR3 nucleotides: TGTGCCAGCAGTTCTCCCAGGAAAGCTTTCTTT. The encoded protein is CASSSPRKAFF.